This entry lists 24 T cell receptor beta chains sequenced from one sample in a study of T cell responses to AZD1222 COVID-19 vaccine. Generated by immunoSEQ multiplex PCR, the TCRdb table keeps only in-frame clones and is missing some. The sample shows roughly 180,000 clones, around 89% of them seen only once. This specimen was peripheral blood, taken on day 0 of AZD1222 vaccination. The origin of the receptors is an adult in good health.

The chain joins TRBV7-9 to TRBJ1-2; D remains ambiguous. Germline loops: CDR1 SEHNR, CDR2 FQNEAQ (reference sequence). CDR3 length: 10 residues. Trimming left V 5 bases short and J 12 bases short, with 10 bases between. The DNA of the CDR3 is TGTGCCAGCAGCGGTGAGGGTAACACCTTC. Its translation is CASSGEGNTF. Full variable domain (remainder filled in from reference TRBV7-9 and TRBJ1-2): DTGVSQNPRHKITKRGQNVTFRCDPISEHNRLYWYRQTLGQGPEFLTYFQNEAQLEKSRLLSDRFSAERPKGSFSTLEIQRTEQGDSAMYLCASSGEGNTFGSGTRLTVV.

This clone was recorded once. The chain joins TRBV5-1 to TRBJ1-2; 7 nucleotides match TRBD1. The CDR3 consists of 14 residues. V dropped 4 bases and J dropped 5; count of bases not matched to a gene: 8. CDR1 SGHRS and CDR2 YFSETQ come from the germline V gene. The CDR3 here is CASSVNTGEYGYTF. The CDR3 bases are TGCGCCAGCAGCGTAAATACAGGGGAGTATGGCTACACCTTC. The variable domain in full, with the rest retrieved from reference TRBV5-1 and TRBJ1-2, is KAGVTQTPRYLIKTRGQQVTLSCSPISGHRSVSWYQQTPGQGLQFLFEYFSETQRNKGNFPGRFSGRQFSNSRSEMNVSTLELGDSALYLCASSVNTGEYGYTFGSGTRLTVV.

V is TRBV19 and J is TRBJ2-2; D is undetermined. This CDR3 spans 12 amino acids. V lost 4 bases, J lost 5 bases, and 5 bases lay in between. Germline assignment: CDR1 LNHDA and CDR2 SQIVND (reference sequence). CDR3 amino acids: CASSTNTGELFF. The CDR3 DNA reads as TGTGCCAGTAGTACCAATACCGGGGAGCTGTTTTTT.

This clone was seen only a few times. The chain uses TRBV9 and TRBJ2-3; 10 positions match TRBD2. After removal of 4 bases from V and 0 bases from J, the junction contained 11 bases not matched to a gene. CDR1 is SGDLS, CDR2 YYNGEE, per germline. The CDR3 is made up of 18 amino acids. CDR3 residues: CASSLTSGATSSTDTQYF. The DNA for the CDR3 is TGTGCCAGCAGCCTAACTAGCGGGGCCACCTCTAGCACAGATACGCAGTATTTT.

The count of this clone is one. The chain employs TRBV5-4 and TRBJ2-7; 8 nucleotides agree with TRBD2. The CDR3 length is 14 residues. Trimming took 9 bases from V and 2 from J; bases not matched to a gene: 10. The germline CDR1 and CDR2 sequences are SGHNT and YYREEE (reference sequence). CDR3: CATQMGGGTYEQYV. DNA of the CDR3: TGTGCCACACAGATGGGCGGGGGGACCTACGAGCAGTACGTC.

The chain combines TRBV28 with TRBJ2-7; TRBD1 aligns across 7 bases. Germline V gene sequence: CDR1 MDHEN, CDR2 SYDVKM. The CDR3 contains 16 residues. V lost 5 bases to trimming and J lost 5 bases; unmatched junction nucleotides: 15. The CDR3 reads CASSEFTTGSFDEQYF. The CDR3 DNA reads as TGTGCCAGCAGTGAATTTACGACAGGGTCGTTCGACGAGCAGTACTTC.

This clone was recorded only once. The CDR3 reads CASSENTGPGELFF. The CDR3 region has the DNA TGTGCCAGCAGCGAGAACACAGGGCCCGGGGAGCTGTTTTTT. The chain has TRBV9 and TRBJ2-2; D might be TRBD1 (6 bases). V shed 3 bases and J shed 6 bases, with 12 bases lying between them. This CDR3 contains 14 residues. In germline, CDR1 is SGDLS, CDR2 YYNGEE.

The chain combines TRBV4-1 with TRBJ1-6; the match to TRBD1 covers 9 bases. CDR1 is MGHRA, CDR2 YSYEKL, per germline. CDR3 length: 16 amino acids. Trimming took 3 bases from V and 11 from J; bases not matched to a gene: 11. In nucleotides, the CDR3 is TGCGCCAGCAGCCAGGGACAGGGTCGTACGAATGCACCCCTCCACTTT. Translated: CASSQGQGRTNAPLHF.

This clone was counted a single time. This chain links TRBV5-5 with TRBJ2-5; TRBD2 aligns across 10 bases. The length of the CDR3 is 17 residues. The germline V gene has CDR1 SGHKS and CDR2 YYEKEE (reference sequence). V was clipped by 4 bases and J by 1 base; unmatched bases: 10. CDR3 in DNA: TGTGCCAGCAGCCCCCCCACTAGCGGGATCCCCCAAGAGACCCAGTACTTC. It yields the protein CASSPPTSGIPQETQYF.

This clone appeared once. The rearrangement uses TRBV7-2 and TRBJ2-1, with 8 positions matching TRBD2. V trimming: 2 bases; J trimming: 4 bases; junction bases outside the gene matches: 10. The CDR3 runs 17 residues. CDR1 SGHTA and CDR2 FQGNSA come from the germline V gene. CDR3 coding DNA: TGTGCCAGCAGCTTAAGTGCGGCGGGGGGAGTGTACAATGAGCAGTTCTTC. Its protein product is CASSLSAAGGVYNEQFF.

J is TRBJ2-3 and V is TRBV14; a possible D gene is TRBD1 (6 bases). CDR3 length: 21 amino acids. Germline V CDR1 and CDR2: SGHDN, FVKESK. V was pared by 4 bases and J by 0 bases, with 29 bases between. CDR3 bases: TGTGCCAGCAGCCGAAGAGGGGGTACTCGCGGCGTCCCCACTAGCACAGATACGCAGTATTTT. Protein sequence: CASSRRGGTRGVPTSTDTQYF.

The rearrangement uses TRBV3-1 (or the pseudogene TRBV3-2) and TRBJ2-2; D is unclear. This CDR3 has 13 amino acids. The germline V and J ends were trimmed by 1 base and 4 bases, with 4 bases remaining between them. The V gene's germline CDR1 is LGHDT and CDR2 YNNKEL (reference sequence). The CDR3, as DNA: TGTGCCAGCAGCCAAGTGGCCACCGGGGAGCTGTTTTTT. It translates to CASSQVATGELFF.

Here the CDR3 reads CARSRLGPSSYEQYV. As DNA, the CDR3 is TGTGCCAGGTCTCGTCTCGGACCAAGCTCCTACGAGCAGTACGTC. The chain uses TRBV2 and TRBJ2-7; D gene uncertain. V dropped 9 bases and J dropped 0 bases, with 18 bases sitting between them. The CDR3 contains 15 residues. Germline lookup yields CDR1 SNHLY and CDR2 FYNNEI.

The chain combines TRBV7-8 with TRBJ1-2; TRBD1 agrees at 9 bases. This CDR3 is built from 14 residues. The V segment lost 5 bases and the J segment 4 bases; nucleotides outside the gene matches: 5. Germline V CDR1 and CDR2: SGHVS, FQNEAQ. The CDR3 DNA reads as TGTGCCAGCAGCGGCAGGGACAGGGCCTATGGCTACACCTTC. Amino acid sequence: CASSGRDRAYGYTF.

The V call is TRBV7-9, the J call TRBJ1-1, with D perhaps matching TRBD1 (5 bases). The V gene's germline CDR1 is SEHNR and CDR2 FQNEAQ (reference sequence). The CDR3 totals 14 residues. The ends were cut back, 3 bases at V and 1 base at J, with 9 bases in the middle. The CDR3 DNA sequence: TGTGCCAGCAGCTTGGGACTAACGAACACTGAAGCTTTCTTT. Translating it yields CASSLGLTNTEAFF.

The rearrangement links TRBV12-3 or TRBV12-4 to TRBJ2-3; D may be TRBD1 (5 bases). Trimming took off 6 bases at V and 4 bases at J, with 11 bases between the two ends. This CDR3 has 13 residues. Here the CDR3 reads CASSQGSPDTQYF. Written as DNA, the CDR3 is TGTGCCAGCAGCCAGGGTAGCCCAGATACGCAGTATTTT.

CDR3 nucleotides: TGTGCCAGCGAGGAGTTCCGCACTGCAACTAATGAAAAACTGTTTTTT. This gives the protein CASEEFRTATNEKLFF. The chain joins TRBV28 to TRBJ1-4; no clear D gene. With 8 bases removed from V and 0 bases from J, the gap between germline ends came to 16 bases. Germline CDR1 and CDR2: MDHEN and SYDVKM. The length of the CDR3 is 16 residues.

The chain carries TRBV18 and TRBJ2-5; 10 positions match TRBD1. V lost 1 base to trimming and J lost 5 bases; unmatched junction nucleotides: 10. This CDR3 comprises 17 residues. The germline gives CDR1 KGHSH, CDR2 LQKENI. The CDR3 is CASSPLRQGASQETQYF. The CDR3 DNA follows: TGTGCCAGCTCACCACTTCGACAGGGGGCTTCTCAGGAGACCCAGTACTTC.

This rearrangement joins TRBV5-1 to TRBJ1-3; D uncertain. In germline, CDR1 is SGHRS, CDR2 YFSETQ. The CDR3 length is 12 residues. V was clipped by 3 bases and J by 8 bases, with 9 bases between them. The CDR3: CASSSVPDTIYF. CDR3 sequence (DNA): TGCGCCAGCAGCTCCGTCCCTGACACCATATATTTT.

This rearrangement joins TRBV11-2 to TRBJ1-2; no firm D call. The CDR3 spans 14 residues. The germline V and J ends were trimmed by 1 base and 3 bases, with 9 bases remaining between them. CDR1 and CDR2 (germline): SGHAT, FQNNGV. This chain's CDR3 is CASSLGPADYGYTF. The CDR3 region has the DNA TGTGCCAGCAGCTTAGGTCCCGCTGACTATGGCTACACCTTC.

The chain uses TRBV19 and TRBJ2-6, with D perhaps being TRBD1 or TRBD2 (5 bases each). The CDR3 consists of 17 residues. With 3 bases removed from V and 2 bases from J, the gap between germline ends came to 14 bases. Germline loops: CDR1 LNHDA, CDR2 SQIVND (reference sequence). In nucleotides, the CDR3 is TGTGCCAGTAGTATGCCCGAATGGGGGACTGGGGCCAACGTCCTGACTTTC. Translation: CASSMPEWGTGANVLTF. The full variable domain, with the rest looked up from reference TRBV19 and TRBJ2-6, is DGGITQSPKYLFRKEGQNVTLSCEQNLNHDAMYWYRQDPGQGLRLIYYSQIVNDFQKGDIAEGYSVSREKKESFPLTVTSAQKNPTAFYLCASSMPEWGTGANVLTFGAGSRLTVL.

The rearrangement uses TRBV19 and TRBJ1-1; D gene uncertain. CDR1 LNHDA and CDR2 SQIVND come from the germline V gene (reference sequence). The V end lost 10 bases, the J end lost 0 bases, and 12 bases lay between the germline ends. The CDR3 extends over 13 amino acids. This CDR3 reads CATSSGLNTEAFF. CDR3 nucleotides: TGTGCCACCAGTTCGGGGTTGAACACTGAAGCTTTCTTT.

This clone was detected only once. This chain uses TRBV7-9 with TRBJ1-2; 7 bases agree with TRBD1. V lost 5 bases, J lost 7 bases, and 10 bases stayed unmatched. The germline V gene has CDR1 SEHNR and CDR2 FQNEAQ (reference sequence). This CDR3 is built from 14 residues. This CDR3 is CASSQQNRGGGYTF. CDR3 nucleotides: TGTGCCAGCAGCCAACAGAACAGGGGTGGTGGCTACACCTTC.

The gene calls are TRBV12-3 or TRBV12-4 and TRBJ1-2; D is unresolved. The CDR3 has 13 residues. V gave up 3 bases and J gave up 5 bases, with 10 bases separating them. CDR3: CASSLPVGYGYTF. In DNA, the CDR3 is TGTGCCAGCAGTTTGCCTGTCGGGTATGGCTACACCTTC.